The next 6 T cell receptor beta chains were all read from a single sample in a study of T cells after yellow fever vaccination (dated by TCRdb to between 2018 and 2021). Read against the paper, the sample's treatment or condition label means: live attenuated yellow fever vaccine strain. Libraries were built with 5' RACE. Sequencing was performed on an Illumina NovaSeq 6000. The public reads were reanalyzed by TCRdb: fastp trimming at Q25, MiXCR alignment, in-frame beta chains only. Each CDR3 protein gets just one entry, which takes the most common genes and DNA from the rows behind it. This sample has some 150,000 distinct CDR3 sequences in its table, and around 10% of those were observed once. 35% to 40% of the sample is held by the ten biggest clonotypes. The source material was CD8+ T cells sorted from PBMCs, sampled 15 days after the yellow fever booster vaccination. These receptors were collected from a young man who received the YFV17D yellow fever vaccine.

This clonotype has only a few counts. The chain employs TRBV9 and TRBJ1-1, with D perhaps TRBD1 (6 bases). Germline V CDR1 and CDR2: SGDLS, YYNGEE. V was shortened by 4 bases and J by 4 bases, with 17 bases between the two germline ends. The CDR3 is 15 residues long. The CDR3 is CASSPFLGGLTEAFF. CDR3 DNA sequence: TGTGCCAGCAGCCCCTTTTTGGGGGGGCTCACTGAAGCTTTCTTT.

This clonotype was found a few times. The chain joins TRBV10-3 to TRBJ2-3, with D uncertain. V lost 2 bases and J lost 4, with 10 bases in between. CDR3 length: 14 amino acids. Germline V gene lookup returns CDR1 ENHRY and CDR2 SYGVKD. This CDR3 reads CAISEMVLADTQYF. The DNA of the CDR3 is TGTGCCATCAGTGAGATGGTTCTCGCAGATACGCAGTATTTT.

This clonotype occurred many times. The chain carries TRBV4-2 and TRBJ2-7, with D maybe TRBD2 (6 bases). From germline, CDR1 is LGHNA and CDR2 YNFKEQ. V was trimmed by 4 bases and J by 3 bases, leaving 13 bases between them. The CDR3 runs 14 residues. The CDR3 reads CASSPLGGDYEQYF. For the CDR3, the DNA is TGTGCCAGCAGCCCACTCGGCGGGGACTACGAGCAGTACTTC.

This clonotype was observed a few times. The J gene is TRBJ1-4, the V gene TRBV21-1; TRBD1 is the table's D call and was not checked against the DNA. TRBV21-1 is designated a pseudogene. The CDR3 has 16 residues. The CDR3 region is CASSKLHRGCNEKLFF. In DNA form, the CDR3 reads TGTGCCAGCAGCAAGTTACACAGGGGGTGCAATGAAAAACTGTTTTTT.

This clonotype turned up a few times. The V gene is TRBV6-6, the J gene TRBJ2-1; D could derive from TRBD1 or TRBD2 (5 bases each). The CDR3 is 17 residues long. Trimming took off 1 base at V and 8 bases at J, with 21 bases between the two ends. Germline-derived CDR1 and CDR2 are MNHNY and SVGAGI (reference sequence). For the CDR3, the DNA is TGTGCCAGCAGTTACTGGGCCTCGTCGGGGATCAGGGATGAGCAGTTCTTC. Its translation is CASSYWASSGIRDEQFF.

The sample holds many counts of this clonotype. The CDR3 sequence: CASSQDYTNTGELFF. The DNA of the CDR3 is TGTGCCAGCAGCCAAGATTATACGAACACCGGGGAGCTGTTTTTT. The chain couples TRBV14 to TRBJ2-2; D is unresolved. Trimming removed 0 bases from V and 0 bases from J, with 5 bases in between. The CDR3 has 15 amino acids. CDR1 is SGHDN and CDR2 is FVKESK in the germline V gene.